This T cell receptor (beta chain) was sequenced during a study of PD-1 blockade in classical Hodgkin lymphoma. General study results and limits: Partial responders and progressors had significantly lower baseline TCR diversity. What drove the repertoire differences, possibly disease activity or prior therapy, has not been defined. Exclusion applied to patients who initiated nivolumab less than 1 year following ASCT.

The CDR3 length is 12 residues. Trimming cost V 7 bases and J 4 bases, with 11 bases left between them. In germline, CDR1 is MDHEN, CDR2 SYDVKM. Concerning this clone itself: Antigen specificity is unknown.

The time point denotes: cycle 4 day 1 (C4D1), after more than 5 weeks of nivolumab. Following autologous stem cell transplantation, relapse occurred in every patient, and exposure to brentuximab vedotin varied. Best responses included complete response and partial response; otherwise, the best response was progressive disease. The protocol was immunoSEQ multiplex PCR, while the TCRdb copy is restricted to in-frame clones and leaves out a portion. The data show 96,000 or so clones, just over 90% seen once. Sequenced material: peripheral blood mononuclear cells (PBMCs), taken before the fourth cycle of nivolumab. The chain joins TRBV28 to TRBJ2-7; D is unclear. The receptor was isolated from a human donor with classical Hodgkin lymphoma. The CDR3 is CASTFGPYEQYF. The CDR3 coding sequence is TGTGCCAGCACTTTTGGACCTTACGAGCAGTACTTC.